Sequencing of this T cell receptor (beta chain) was carried out in a study of molecular identifiers for immune sequencing clone quantification. This clonotype was counted ten times or more. MiXCR was run by TCRdb on the PCR reads, yielding one entry per CDR3 protein. The sample includes over 600,000 distinct CDR3 sequences, 15% to 20% seen only once; the top ten take 0.75% to 0.95%. The V gene's germline CDR1 is LNHDA and CDR2 SQIVND (reference sequence). V dropped 5 bases and J dropped 0 bases, with 11 bases sitting between them. CDR3 length: 15 amino acids. The specimen was naive CD8+ T cells from blood, with Jurkat cell RNA spiked in. Subset in this sample: FACS-sorted CD8+CD4-CCR7+CD45RA+ naive T cells. This TCR was sampled from a human donor in good health. Some libraries in this study had Jurkat cell RNA spiked in. The genes are TRBV19 and TRBJ2-1, with D perhaps TRBD2 (6 bases). In nucleotides, the CDR3 is TGTGCCAGTAGTCTCGGGACTCGCTCCTACAATGAGCAGTTCTTC. It codes for CASSLGTRSYNEQFF.